A single sample is the source of the 2 T cell receptor beta chains below, sequenced in a study of T cells after yellow fever vaccination. TCRdb analysed the 5' RACE reads with MiXCR anew, one entry per CDR3 protein. The sample records under 600,000 distinct CDR3 sequences, 13% being singletons. This sample comprised PBMCs, obtained on the day of the yellow fever booster vaccination. These receptors came from a man between 25 and 39 years old who received the YFV17D yellow fever vaccine.

The rearrangement joins TRBV6-5 to TRBJ2-2; no firm D call. This CDR3 contains 15 residues. V gave up 0 bases and J gave up 5 bases, with 10 bases separating them. Germline V gives CDR1 MNHEY, CDR2 SVGAGI. The CDR3 protein is CASSYSNLLTGELFF. The CDR3, as DNA: TGTGCCAGCAGTTACTCGAATCTTTTGACCGGGGAGCTGTTTTTT.

This clonotype was seen a handful of times. This chain connects TRBV19 to TRBJ2-5; no reliable D call. The CDR3 has 12 residues. V was clipped by 7 bases and J by 3 bases, with 9 bases between them. Germline V gene data show CDR1 as LNHDA and CDR2 as SQIVND (reference sequence). CDR3 protein: CASNHGKETQYF. The CDR3 DNA sequence: TGTGCCAGTAACCACGGAAAAGAGACCCAGTACTTC.